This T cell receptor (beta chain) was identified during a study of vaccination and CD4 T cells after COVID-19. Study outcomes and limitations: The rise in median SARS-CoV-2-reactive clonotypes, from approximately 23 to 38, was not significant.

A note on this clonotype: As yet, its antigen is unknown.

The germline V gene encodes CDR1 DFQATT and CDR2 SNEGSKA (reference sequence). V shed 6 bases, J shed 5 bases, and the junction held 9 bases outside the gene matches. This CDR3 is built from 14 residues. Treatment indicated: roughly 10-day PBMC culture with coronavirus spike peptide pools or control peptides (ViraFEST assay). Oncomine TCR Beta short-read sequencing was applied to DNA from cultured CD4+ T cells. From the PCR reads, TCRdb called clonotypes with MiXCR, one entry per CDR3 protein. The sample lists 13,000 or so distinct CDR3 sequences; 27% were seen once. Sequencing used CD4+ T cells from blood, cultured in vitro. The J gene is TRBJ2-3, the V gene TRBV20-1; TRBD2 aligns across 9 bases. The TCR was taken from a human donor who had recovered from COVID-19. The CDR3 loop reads CSASRAGGVDTQYF. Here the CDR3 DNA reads TGCAGTGCCAGCCGAGCGGGGGGCGTAGATACGCAGTATTTT.